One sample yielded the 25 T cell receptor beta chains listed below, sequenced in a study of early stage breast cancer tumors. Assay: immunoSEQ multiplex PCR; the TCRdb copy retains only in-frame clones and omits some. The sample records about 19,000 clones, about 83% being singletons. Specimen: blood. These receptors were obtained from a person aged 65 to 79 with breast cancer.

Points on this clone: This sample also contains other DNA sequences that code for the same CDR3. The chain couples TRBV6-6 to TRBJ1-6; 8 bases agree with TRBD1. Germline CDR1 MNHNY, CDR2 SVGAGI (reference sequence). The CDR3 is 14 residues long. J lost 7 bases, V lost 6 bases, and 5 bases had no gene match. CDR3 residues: CASRIQGGNSPLHF. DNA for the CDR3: TGTGCCAGCAGGATACAGGGGGGAAATTCACCCCTCCACTTT.

The CDR3 region is CASSHPLVQETQYF. CDR3 bases: TGCGCCAGCAGCCACCCACTAGTCCAAGAGACCCAGTACTTC. The V and J genes are TRBV4-1 and TRBJ2-5, with a weak D call TRBD2 (5 bases). The CDR3 length is 14 residues. Deletions cut 3 bases from V and 1 base from J, with 9 bases between. From germline, CDR1 is MGHRA and CDR2 YSYEKL.

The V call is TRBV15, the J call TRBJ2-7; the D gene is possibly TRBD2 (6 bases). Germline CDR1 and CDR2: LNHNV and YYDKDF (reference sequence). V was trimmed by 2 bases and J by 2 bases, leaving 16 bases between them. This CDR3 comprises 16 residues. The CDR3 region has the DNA TGTGCCACCAGCAGACCCACCGGGACTCCACCCTACGAGCAGTACTTC. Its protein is CATSRPTGTPPYEQYF.

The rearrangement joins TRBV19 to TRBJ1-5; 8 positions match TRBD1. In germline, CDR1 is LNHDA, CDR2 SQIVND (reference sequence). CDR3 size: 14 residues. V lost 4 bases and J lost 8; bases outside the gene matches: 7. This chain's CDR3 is CASSRQGSPKPQHF. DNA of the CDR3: TGTGCCAGTAGTAGACAGGGGAGCCCTAAGCCCCAGCATTTT.

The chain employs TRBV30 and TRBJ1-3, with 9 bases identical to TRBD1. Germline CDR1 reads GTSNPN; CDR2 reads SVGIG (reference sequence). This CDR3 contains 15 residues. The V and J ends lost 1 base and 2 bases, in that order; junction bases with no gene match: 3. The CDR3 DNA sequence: TGTGCCTGGAGTGCAACAGGGGGCGCTGGAAACACCATATATTTT. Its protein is CAWSATGGAGNTIYF.

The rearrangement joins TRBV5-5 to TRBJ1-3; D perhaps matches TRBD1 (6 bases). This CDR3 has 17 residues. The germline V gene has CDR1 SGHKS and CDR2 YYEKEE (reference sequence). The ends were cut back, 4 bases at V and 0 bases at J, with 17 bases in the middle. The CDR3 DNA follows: TGTGCCAGCAGCCTAGCTTCGACAGGCCACTCTGGAAACACCATATATTTT. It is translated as CASSLASTGHSGNTIYF.

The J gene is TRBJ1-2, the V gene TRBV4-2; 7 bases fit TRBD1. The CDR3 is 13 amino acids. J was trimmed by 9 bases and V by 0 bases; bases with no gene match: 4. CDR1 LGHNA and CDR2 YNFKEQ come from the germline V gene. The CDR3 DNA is TGTGCCAGCAGCCAAGATCCAGGGGGGAGCTACACCTTC. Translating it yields CASSQDPGGSYTF.

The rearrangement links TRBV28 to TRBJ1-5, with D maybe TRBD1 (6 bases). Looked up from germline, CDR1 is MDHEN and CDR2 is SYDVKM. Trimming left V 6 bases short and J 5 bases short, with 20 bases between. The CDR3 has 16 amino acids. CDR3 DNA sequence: TGTGCCAGCAGCCTAGGGGGGGCAGGCACTTATCAGCCCCAGCATTTT. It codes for CASSLGGAGTYQPQHF.

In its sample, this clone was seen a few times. CDR3 bases: TGTGCCAGCAGGGCGGACAGAGGGTCCTACGAGCAGTACTTC. Protein sequence: CASRADRGSYEQYF. This chain links TRBV6-5 with TRBJ2-7; TRBD1 might be the D (6 bases). The V end lost 6 bases, the J end lost 1 base, and 13 bases lay between the germline ends. Germline-derived CDR1 and CDR2 are MNHEY and SVGAGI. The CDR3 is 14 residues long.

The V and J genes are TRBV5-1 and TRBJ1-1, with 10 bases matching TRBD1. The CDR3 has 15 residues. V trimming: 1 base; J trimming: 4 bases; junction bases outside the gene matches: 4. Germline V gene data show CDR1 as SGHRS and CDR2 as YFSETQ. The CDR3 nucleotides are TGCGCCAGCAGCTTGTATCGGACAGGGGGCACTGAAGCTTTCTTT. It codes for CASSLYRTGGTEAFF.

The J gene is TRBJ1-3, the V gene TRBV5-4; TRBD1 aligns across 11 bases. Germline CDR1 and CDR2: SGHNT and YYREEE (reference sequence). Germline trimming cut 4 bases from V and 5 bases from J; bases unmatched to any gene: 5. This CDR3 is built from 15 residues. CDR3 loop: CASSTGTGGRNTIYF. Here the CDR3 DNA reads TGTGCCAGCAGCACCGGGACAGGGGGTAGAAACACCATATATTTT.

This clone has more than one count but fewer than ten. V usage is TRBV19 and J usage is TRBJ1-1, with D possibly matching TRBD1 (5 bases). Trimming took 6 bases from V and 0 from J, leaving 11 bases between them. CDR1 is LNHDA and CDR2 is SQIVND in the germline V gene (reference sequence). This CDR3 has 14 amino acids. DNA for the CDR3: TGTGCCAGTAGGTTGGAGGGGATGAACACTGAAGCTTTCTTT. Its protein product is CASRLEGMNTEAFF.

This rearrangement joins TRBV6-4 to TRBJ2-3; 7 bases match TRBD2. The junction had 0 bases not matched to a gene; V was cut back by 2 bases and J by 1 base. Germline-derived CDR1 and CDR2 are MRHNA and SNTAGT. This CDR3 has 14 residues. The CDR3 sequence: CASSDSGGTDTQYF. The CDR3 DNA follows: TGTGCCAGCAGTGACAGCGGGGGCACAGATACGCAGTATTTT.

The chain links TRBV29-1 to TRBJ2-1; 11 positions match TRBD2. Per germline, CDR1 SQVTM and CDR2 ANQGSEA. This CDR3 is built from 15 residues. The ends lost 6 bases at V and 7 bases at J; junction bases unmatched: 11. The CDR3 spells CSVGMIAGGVNEQFF. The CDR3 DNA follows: TGCAGCGTGGGAATGATAGCGGGGGGGGTAAATGAGCAGTTCTTC.

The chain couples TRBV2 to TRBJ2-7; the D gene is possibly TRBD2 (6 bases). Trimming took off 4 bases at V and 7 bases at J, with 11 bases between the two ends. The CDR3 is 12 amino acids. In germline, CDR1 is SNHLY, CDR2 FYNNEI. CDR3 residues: CASSGSGREQYF. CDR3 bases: TGTGCCAGCAGTGGGTCCGGGAGAGAGCAGTACTTC.

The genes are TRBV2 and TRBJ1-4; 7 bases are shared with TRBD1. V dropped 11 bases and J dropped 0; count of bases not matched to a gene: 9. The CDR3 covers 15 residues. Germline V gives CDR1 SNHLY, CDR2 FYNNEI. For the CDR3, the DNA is TGTGCCGGTAGAACAGGGGCAACAACTAATGAAAAACTGTTTTTT. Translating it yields CAGRTGATTNEKLFF.

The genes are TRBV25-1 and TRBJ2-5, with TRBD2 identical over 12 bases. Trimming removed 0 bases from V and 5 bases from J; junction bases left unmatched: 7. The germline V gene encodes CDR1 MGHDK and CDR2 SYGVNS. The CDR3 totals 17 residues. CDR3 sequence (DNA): TGTGCCAGCAGTGAATATGGGCTAGCGGGGGGGCCGGAGACCCAGTACTTC. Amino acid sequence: CASSEYGLAGGPETQYF.

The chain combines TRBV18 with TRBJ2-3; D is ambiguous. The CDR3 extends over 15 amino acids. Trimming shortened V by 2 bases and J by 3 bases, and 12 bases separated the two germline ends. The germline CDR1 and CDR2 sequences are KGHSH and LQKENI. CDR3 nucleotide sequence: TGTGCCAGCTCACCAAGCCAGCACGGGACAGATACGCAGTATTTT. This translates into CASSPSQHGTDTQYF.

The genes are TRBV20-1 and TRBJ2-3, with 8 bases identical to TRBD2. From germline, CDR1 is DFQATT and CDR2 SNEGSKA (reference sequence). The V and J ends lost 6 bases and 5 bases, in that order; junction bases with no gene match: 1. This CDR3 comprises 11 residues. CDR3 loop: CSAGRVDTQYF. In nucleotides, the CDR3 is TGCAGTGCCGGGAGGGTAGATACGCAGTATTTT.

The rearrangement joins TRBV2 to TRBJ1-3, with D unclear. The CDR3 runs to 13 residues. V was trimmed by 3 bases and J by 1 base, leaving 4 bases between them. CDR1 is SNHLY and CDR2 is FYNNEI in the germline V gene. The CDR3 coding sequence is TGTGCCAGCAGTGACACTTCTGGAAACACCATATATTTT. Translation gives CASSDTSGNTIYF.

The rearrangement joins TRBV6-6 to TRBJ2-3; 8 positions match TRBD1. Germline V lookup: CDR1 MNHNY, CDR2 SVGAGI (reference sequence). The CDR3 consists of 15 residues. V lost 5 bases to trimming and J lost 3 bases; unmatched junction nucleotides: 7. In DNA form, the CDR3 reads TGTGCCAGCAGTGACAACAGGGGGTGGACAGATACGCAGTATTTT. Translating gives CASSDNRGWTDTQYF.

The CDR3 bases are TGTGCCAGCAGCCTTACAGGCTACACTGAAGCTTTCTTT. This codes for CASSLTGYTEAFF. The gene calls are TRBV7-3 and TRBJ1-1, with D possibly TRBD1 on 5 matching bases. Germline assignment: CDR1 SGHTA and CDR2 FQGTGA. The length of the CDR3 is 13 residues. V was clipped by 5 bases and J by 3 bases, with 10 bases between them.

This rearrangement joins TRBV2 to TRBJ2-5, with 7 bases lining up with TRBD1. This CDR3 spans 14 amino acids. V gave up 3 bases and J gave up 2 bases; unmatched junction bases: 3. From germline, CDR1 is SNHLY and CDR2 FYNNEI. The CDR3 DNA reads TGTGCCAGCAGTGATCCGGGACAGCAAGAGACCCAGTACTTC. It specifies CASSDPGQQETQYF.

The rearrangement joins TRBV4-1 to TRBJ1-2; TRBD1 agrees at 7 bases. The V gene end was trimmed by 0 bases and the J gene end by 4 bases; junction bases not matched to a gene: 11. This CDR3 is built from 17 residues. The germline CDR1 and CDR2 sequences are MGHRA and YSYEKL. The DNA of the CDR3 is TGCGCCAGCAGCCAAGATAGCACAGGGGCTCGATTCTATGGCTACACCTTC. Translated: CASSQDSTGARFYGYTF.

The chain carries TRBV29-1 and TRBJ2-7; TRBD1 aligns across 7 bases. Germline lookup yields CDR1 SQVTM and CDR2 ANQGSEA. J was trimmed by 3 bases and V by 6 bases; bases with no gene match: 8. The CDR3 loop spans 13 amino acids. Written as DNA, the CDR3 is TGCAGCGTCGCAACAGGGGAGAACTACGAGCAGTACTTC. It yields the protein CSVATGENYEQYF.